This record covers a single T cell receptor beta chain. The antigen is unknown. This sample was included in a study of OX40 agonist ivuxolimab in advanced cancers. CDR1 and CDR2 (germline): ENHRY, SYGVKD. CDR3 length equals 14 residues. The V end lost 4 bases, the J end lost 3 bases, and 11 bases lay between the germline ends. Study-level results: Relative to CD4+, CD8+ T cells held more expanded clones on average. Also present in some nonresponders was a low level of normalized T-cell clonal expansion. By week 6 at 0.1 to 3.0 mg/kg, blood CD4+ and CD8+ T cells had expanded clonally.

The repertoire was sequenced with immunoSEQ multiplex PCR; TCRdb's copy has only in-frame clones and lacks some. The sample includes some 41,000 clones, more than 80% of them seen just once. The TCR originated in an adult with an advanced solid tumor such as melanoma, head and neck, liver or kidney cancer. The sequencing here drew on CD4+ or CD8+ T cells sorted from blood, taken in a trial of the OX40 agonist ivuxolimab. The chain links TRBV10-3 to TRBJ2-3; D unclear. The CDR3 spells CAISGGSATDTQYF. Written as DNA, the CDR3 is TGTGCCATCAGTGGTGGTTCTGCGACAGATACGCAGTATTTT.